What follows are 22 T cell receptor beta chains derived from one specimen sequenced in a study of blood T cell repertoires in COVID-19 (TCRdb year 2020). The library was obtained by the immunoSEQ multiplex PCR assay. The table comes from immuneACCESS by way of TCRdb, which keeps in-frame sequences with V and J called. Part of the clones is missing from these tables; in studies checked, under half for an unresolved V gene and the rest for unknown reasons. The sample records about 240,000 clones, approximately 83% of which are singletons. The ten largest make up 3% to 4% of the sample. Sequenced material: PBMCs or T cells enriched from blood (not recorded which). Every receptor here comes from a woman aged 35 to 49 who had been exposed to COVID-19.

This chain joins TRBV5-6 and TRBJ2-3, with 8 bases matching TRBD2. CDR1 is SGHDT, CDR2 YYEEEE, per germline. This CDR3 contains 14 residues. Trimming cost V 5 bases and J 4 bases; bases outside gene matches: 6. The DNA of the CDR3 is TGTGCCAGCAGTGTCGGGGGGGCCCCAGATACGCAGTATTTT. Translation gives CASSVGGAPDTQYF.

The V call is TRBV7-6, the J call TRBJ1-1; 8 nucleotides agree with TRBD1. The CDR3 length is 15 residues. Germline V lookup: CDR1 SGHVS, CDR2 FNYEAQ. Trimming removed 5 bases from V and 3 bases from J; junction bases left unmatched: 8. In DNA form, the CDR3 reads TGTGCCAGCAGCGCTGGACAGGGACCTTACACTGAAGCTTTCTTT. As protein: CASSAGQGPYTEAFF. The whole variable domain, remainder taken from reference TRBV7-6 and TRBJ1-1, is GAGVSQSPRYKVTKRGQDVALRCDPISGHVSLYWYRQALGQGPEFLTYFNYEAQQDKSGLPNDRFSAERPEGSISTLTIQRTEQRDSAMYRCASSAGQGPYTEAFFGQGTRLTVV.

The rearrangement joins TRBV6-1 to TRBJ1-5; no reliable D call. V was trimmed by 1 base and J by 2 bases, leaving 12 bases between them. The CDR3 runs to 16 residues. CDR1 and CDR2 (germline): MNHNS, SASEGT. For the CDR3, the DNA is TGTGCCAGCAGTGAAGTTCGGGTGACCGGCAATCAGCCCCAGCATTTT. Its protein product is CASSEVRVTGNQPQHF.

The chain has TRBV9 and TRBJ2-1; TRBD1 matches at 8 bases. With 0 bases clipped from V and 6 bases from J, the junction kept 5 bases outside the gene matches. CDR1 is SGDLS, CDR2 YYNGEE, per germline. The CDR3 extends over 15 amino acids. In DNA form, the CDR3 reads TGTGCCAGCAGCGTAGTTACAGGGGGTTTCAATGAGCAGTTCTTC. As protein: CASSVVTGGFNEQFF.

This chain joins TRBV11-3 and TRBJ1-6, with D maybe TRBD1 (6 bases). Germline V lookup: CDR1 SGHNT, CDR2 YENEEA. V gave up 6 bases and J gave up 5 bases, with 11 bases separating them. The CDR3 length is 14 residues. The CDR3 sequence is CASSHGQNNSPLHF. CDR3 sequence (DNA): TGTGCCAGCAGTCACGGACAGAATAATTCACCCCTCCACTTT.

The chain recombines TRBV19 with TRBJ1-2, with 8 bases that match TRBD1. Per germline, CDR1 LNHDA and CDR2 SQIVND (reference sequence). The CDR3 has 12 amino acids. V lost 8 bases to trimming and J lost 8 bases; unmatched junction nucleotides: 7. The CDR3 coding sequence is TGTGCCAGTCGGCAGGGGGCCGGCGGCTACACCTTC. Its translation: CASRQGAGGYTF.

This clone was seen just once. V gene TRBV27 combines with J gene TRBJ1-5; 7 nucleotides agree with TRBD1. V lost 2 bases, J lost 6 bases, and 7 bases stayed unmatched. CDR1 is MNHEY, CDR2 SMNVEV, per germline (reference sequence). The length of the CDR3 is 15 residues. The CDR3 DNA reads TGTGCCAGCAGTTTAGGGACAGAGATCGGTCAGCCCCAGCATTTT. This sequence encodes CASSLGTEIGQPQHF.

V usage is TRBV7-2 and J usage is TRBJ2-7; D unclear. CDR1 is SGHTA and CDR2 is FQGNSA in the germline V gene. This CDR3 is 13 amino acids long. V was shortened by 1 base and J by 4 bases, with 8 bases between the two germline ends. CDR3 residues: CASSLERWYEQYF. CDR3 sequence (DNA): TGTGCCAGCAGCTTAGAGAGATGGTACGAGCAGTACTTC.

V and J are TRBV3-1 (or the pseudogene TRBV3-2) and TRBJ1-2; TRBD1 is a possible D gene (5 bases). CDR3 length equals 15 residues. V was shortened by 1 base and J by 3 bases, with 12 bases between the two germline ends. The germline V gene has CDR1 LGHDT and CDR2 YNNKEL (reference sequence). CDR3 sequence: CASSQAPGSDYGYTF. The CDR3 DNA reads TGTGCCAGCAGCCAAGCCCCAGGGTCCGACTATGGCTACACCTTC.

Only one count was recorded for this clone. V usage is TRBV10-2 and J usage is TRBJ1-1, with a possible D match to TRBD1 (6 bases). V lost 6 bases and J 1 base, leaving 9 bases between the germline ends. This CDR3 is built from 13 residues. Germline lookup yields CDR1 WSHSY and CDR2 SAAADI. Written as DNA, the CDR3 is TGCGCCAGCAGCGAACAGGGGAACACTGAAGCTTTCTTT. Residues: CASSEQGNTEAFF.

The V call is TRBV30, the J call TRBJ1-3, with D uncertain. Between the trimmed V and J ends, which lost 2 bases and 0 bases, there was a span of 11 bases. The CDR3 has 15 amino acids. Germline-derived CDR1 and CDR2 are GTSNPN and SVGIG (reference sequence). This chain's CDR3 is CAWSRRGNSGNTIYF. CDR3 nucleotide sequence: TGTGCCTGGAGTCGACGGGGTAACTCTGGAAACACCATATATTTT. Combining the CDR3 with reference TRBV30 and TRBJ1-3 gives the whole variable domain SQTIHQWPATLVQPVGSPLSLECTVEGTSNPNLYWYRQAAGRGLQLLFYSVGIGQISSEVPQNLSASRPQDRQFILSSKKLLLSDSGFYLCAWSRRGNSGNTIYFGEGSWLTVV.

This clone was counted ten times or more. The CDR3 region has the DNA TGTGCCAGCAAGACCCAAAACCGGGATGAGCAGTTCTTC. This encodes CASKTQNRDEQFF. The chain links TRBV12-3 or TRBV12-4 to TRBJ2-1, with D hard to call. The CDR3 totals 13 residues. V dropped 7 bases and J dropped 8 bases, with 15 bases sitting between them.

By proportion, this clone is medium-sized (0.01 to 0.1%). The chain combines TRBV18 with TRBJ1-4; the match to TRBD1 covers 7 bases. Germline V CDR1 and CDR2: KGHSH, LQKENI. This CDR3 region has 15 residues. J gave up 4 bases and V 2 bases, and 4 bases lay outside the gene matches. The CDR3 reads CASSPLQGLNEKLFF. Written as DNA, the CDR3 is TGTGCCAGCTCACCATTACAGGGGCTTAATGAAAAACTGTTTTTT.

This chain uses TRBV10-3 with TRBJ2-2; 7 nucleotides align to TRBD2. This CDR3 comprises 11 residues. Per germline, CDR1 ENHRY and CDR2 SYGVKD. V lost 10 bases and J lost 6; bases outside the gene matches: 2. The CDR3 nucleotides read TGTGCCACCGGGGGGTCCGGGGAGCTGTTTTTT. Its protein is CATGGSGELFF.

For the CDR3, the DNA is TGTGCCACCTCGACAGGGGAATTTTCTAGCACAGATACGCAGTATTTT. Protein: CATSTGEFSSTDTQYF. The chain joins TRBV19 to TRBJ2-3; 8 bases agree with TRBD1. Per the germline V gene, CDR1 is LNHDA and CDR2 is SQIVND (reference sequence). The CDR3 runs 16 residues. Trimming at V came to 10 bases and at J to 0 bases, leaving 12 bases not matched to a gene.

V usage is TRBV28 and J usage is TRBJ2-2; 10 bases match TRBD2. The V and J ends lost 7 bases and 6 bases, in that order; junction bases with no gene match: 5. Germline lookup yields CDR1 MDHEN and CDR2 SYDVKM. The CDR3 totals 14 residues. As DNA, the CDR3 is TGTGCCAGCATCCAGACTAGCGGGCCCGGGGAGCTGTTTTTT. Translated, it gives CASIQTSGPGELFF.

The chain links TRBV30 to TRBJ1-2, with D perhaps matching TRBD1 (5 bases). Germline values: CDR1 GTSNPN, CDR2 SVGIG (reference sequence). The V end lost 5 bases, the J end lost 8 bases, and 12 bases lay between the germline ends. The CDR3 consists of 11 residues. DNA of the CDR3: TGTGCCTGGGCAGGGAATGAGGGCTACACCTTC. It is translated as CAWAGNEGYTF.

The chain carries TRBV19 and TRBJ1-2; possibly TRBD1 for D (6 bases). Trimming took 8 bases from V and 5 from J, leaving 30 bases between them. In germline, CDR1 is LNHDA, CDR2 SQIVND (reference sequence). The CDR3 is 18 residues long. The CDR3 sequence is CASWGGRGLGKMLYGYTF. In nucleotides, the CDR3 is TGTGCCAGTTGGGGGGGCAGGGGCCTGGGTAAGATGTTATATGGCTACACCTTC.

The chain carries TRBV24-1 and TRBJ2-7; D unclear. Germline V lookup: CDR1 KGHDR, CDR2 SFDVKD. Between the trimmed V and J ends, which lost 4 bases and 4 bases, there was a span of 4 bases. The CDR3 has 11 amino acids. The CDR3 coding sequence is TGTGCCACCAGTGACCTATACGAGCAGTACTTC. This translates into CATSDLYEQYF.

This chain uses TRBV29-1 with TRBJ1-2; D might be TRBD1 (6 bases). CDR3 size: 13 residues. The germline V and J ends were trimmed by 7 bases and 8 bases, with 20 bases remaining between them. Germline loops: CDR1 SQVTM, CDR2 ANQGSEA. This chain's CDR3 is CSAVPPGGWGYTF. CDR3 DNA sequence: TGCAGCGCCGTACCCCCTGGGGGCTGGGGCTACACCTTC.

Only one count was recorded for this clone. The V and J genes are TRBV18 and TRBJ2-1, with TRBD1 matching over 8 bases. CDR3 size: 15 residues. CDR1 is KGHSH and CDR2 is LQKENI in the germline V gene. V was pared by 5 bases and J by 5 bases, with 8 bases of the junction left unmatched. This chain's CDR3 is CASSSGQADNNEQFF. The CDR3 DNA is TGTGCCAGCTCATCGGGACAGGCAGACAACAATGAGCAGTTCTTC.

The chain recombines TRBV29-1 with TRBJ1-2, with D tentatively TRBD1 (5 bases). Germline assignment: CDR1 SQVTM and CDR2 ANQGSEA. The CDR3 length is 13 residues. Trimming removed 0 bases from V and 4 bases from J, with 9 bases in between. For the CDR3, the DNA is TGCAGCGTTGAAGATGATAGGGGCTATGGCTACACCTTC. Encoded protein: CSVEDDRGYGYTF.